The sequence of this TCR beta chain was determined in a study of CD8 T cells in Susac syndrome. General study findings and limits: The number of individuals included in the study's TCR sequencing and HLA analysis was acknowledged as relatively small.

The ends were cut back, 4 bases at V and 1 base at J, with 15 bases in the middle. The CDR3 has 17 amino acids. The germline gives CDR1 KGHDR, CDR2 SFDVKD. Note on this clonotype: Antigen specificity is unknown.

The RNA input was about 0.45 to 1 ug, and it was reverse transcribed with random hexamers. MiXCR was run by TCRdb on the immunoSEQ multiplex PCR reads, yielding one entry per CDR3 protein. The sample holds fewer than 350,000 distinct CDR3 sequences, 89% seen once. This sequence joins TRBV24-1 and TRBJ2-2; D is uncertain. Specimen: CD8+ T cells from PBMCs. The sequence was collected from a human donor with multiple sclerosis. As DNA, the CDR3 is TGTGCCACCAGTGACACCGCCCGCACTCTGAACACCGGGGAGCTGTTTTTT. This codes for CATSDTARTLNTGELFF.